This TCR beta chain was found in a study of blood T cell repertoires in COVID-19. About the research overall: Sites in the United States, Italy and Spain provided acute and convalescent COVID-19 samples.

CDR3 length equals 12 residues. In germline, CDR1 is KGHSH, CDR2 LQKENI. This clone was seen a single time. Authors' analysis steps: Amplification of reference gene primers provided the estimated nucleated cell counts. Sequenced by immunoSEQ multiplex PCR; TCRdb stores in-frame clones only, minus some. V, J and clone size are those of that table, while D and trimming were read from the DNA. The sample has roughly 230,000 clones; about 83% are singletons. The chain combines TRBV18 with TRBJ1-1; no clear D. Sequenced: peripheral blood. This TCR derives from a woman in her forties or fifties with acute or convalescent COVID-19. CDR3 DNA: TGTGCGGCTAGACCGAGAAACACTGAAGCTTTCTTT. Its protein is CAARPRNTEAFF.